The clone carrying this T cell receptor (beta chain) has a count of ten or more. Its antigen is not known. The CDR3 has 13 amino acids. V was clipped by 9 bases and J by 2 bases; unmatched bases: 4. In TCRdb, the 5' RACE reads were re-called with MiXCR into one record per CDR3 protein. Found here are 9,500 to 13,000 distinct CDR3 sequences, about an eighth of them singletons; the top ten hold roughly 12%. The data belong to a study of spatial heterogeneity in lung cancer. General observations from the study: Counts of expanded intratumoral alpha and beta TCRs tracked tumor mutation counts. Nonsynonymous mutations, ubiquitous and regional, were tracked respectively by counts of ubiquitous and regional expanded TCRs.

The time point was: sample taken at primary tumor resection. The clonotype originates from a female donor with early-stage non-small cell lung cancer. The sequencing used lung tumor tissue, collected at surgery. The chain has TRBV12-3 or TRBV12-4 and TRBJ1-3; 7 positions match TRBD1. CDR3: CASQGDTGNTIYF. The DNA of the CDR3 is TGTGCCAGTCAGGGGGACACTGGAAACACCATATATTTT.